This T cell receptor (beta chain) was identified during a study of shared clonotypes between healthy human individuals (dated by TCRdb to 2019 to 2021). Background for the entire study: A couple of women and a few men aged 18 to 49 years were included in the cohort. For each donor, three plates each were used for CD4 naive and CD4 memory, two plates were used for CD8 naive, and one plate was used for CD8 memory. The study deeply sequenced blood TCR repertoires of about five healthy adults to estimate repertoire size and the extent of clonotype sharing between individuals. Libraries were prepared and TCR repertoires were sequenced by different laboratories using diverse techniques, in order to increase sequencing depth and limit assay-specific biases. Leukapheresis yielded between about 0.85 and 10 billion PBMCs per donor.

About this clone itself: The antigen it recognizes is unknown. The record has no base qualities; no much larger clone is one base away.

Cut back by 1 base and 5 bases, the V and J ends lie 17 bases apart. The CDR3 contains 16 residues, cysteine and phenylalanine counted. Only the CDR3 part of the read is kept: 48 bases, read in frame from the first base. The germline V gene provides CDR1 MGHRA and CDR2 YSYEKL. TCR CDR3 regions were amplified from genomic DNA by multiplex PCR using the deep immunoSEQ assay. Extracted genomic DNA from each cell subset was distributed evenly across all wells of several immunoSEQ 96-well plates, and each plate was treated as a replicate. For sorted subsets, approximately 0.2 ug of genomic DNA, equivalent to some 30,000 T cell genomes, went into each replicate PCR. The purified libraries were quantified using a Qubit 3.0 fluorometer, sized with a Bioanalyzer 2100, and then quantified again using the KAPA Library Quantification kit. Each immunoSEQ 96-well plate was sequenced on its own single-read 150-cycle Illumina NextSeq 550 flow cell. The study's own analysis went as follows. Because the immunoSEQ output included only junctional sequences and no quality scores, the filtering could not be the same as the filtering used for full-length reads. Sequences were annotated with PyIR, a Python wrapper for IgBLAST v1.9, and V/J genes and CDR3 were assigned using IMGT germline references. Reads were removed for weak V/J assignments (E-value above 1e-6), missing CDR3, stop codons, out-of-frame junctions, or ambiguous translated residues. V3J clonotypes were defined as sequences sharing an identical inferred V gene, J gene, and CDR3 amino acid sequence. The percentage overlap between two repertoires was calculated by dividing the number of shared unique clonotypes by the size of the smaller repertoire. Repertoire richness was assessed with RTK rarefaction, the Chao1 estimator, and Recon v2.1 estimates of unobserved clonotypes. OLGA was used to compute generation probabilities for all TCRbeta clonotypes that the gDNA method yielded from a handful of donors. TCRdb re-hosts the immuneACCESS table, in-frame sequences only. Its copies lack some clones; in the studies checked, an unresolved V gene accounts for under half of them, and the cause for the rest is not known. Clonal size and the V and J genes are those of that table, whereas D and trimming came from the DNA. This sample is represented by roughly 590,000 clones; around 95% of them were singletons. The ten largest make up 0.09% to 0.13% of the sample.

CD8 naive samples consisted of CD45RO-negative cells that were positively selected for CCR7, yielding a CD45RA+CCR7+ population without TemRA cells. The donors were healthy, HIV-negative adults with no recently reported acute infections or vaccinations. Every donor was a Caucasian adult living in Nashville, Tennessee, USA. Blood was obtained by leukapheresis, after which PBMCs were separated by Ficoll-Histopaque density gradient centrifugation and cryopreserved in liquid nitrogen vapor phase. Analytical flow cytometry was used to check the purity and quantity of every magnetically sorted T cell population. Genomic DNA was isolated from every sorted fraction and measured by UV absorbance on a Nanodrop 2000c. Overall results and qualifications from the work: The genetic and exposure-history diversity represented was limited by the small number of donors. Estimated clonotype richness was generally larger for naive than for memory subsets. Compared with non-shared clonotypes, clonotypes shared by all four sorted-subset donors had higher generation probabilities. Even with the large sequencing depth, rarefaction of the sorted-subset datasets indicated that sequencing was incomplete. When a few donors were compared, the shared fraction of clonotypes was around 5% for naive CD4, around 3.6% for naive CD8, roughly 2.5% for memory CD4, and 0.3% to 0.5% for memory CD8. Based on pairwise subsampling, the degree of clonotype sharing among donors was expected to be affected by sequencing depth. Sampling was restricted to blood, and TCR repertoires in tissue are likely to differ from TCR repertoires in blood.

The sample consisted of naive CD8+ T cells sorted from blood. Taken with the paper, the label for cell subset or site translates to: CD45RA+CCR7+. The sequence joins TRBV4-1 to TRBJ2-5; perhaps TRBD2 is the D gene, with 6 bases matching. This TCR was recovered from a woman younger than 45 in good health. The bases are TGCGCCAGCAGCCAAGGTATGACGGGAGCTTTGGAGACCCAGTACTTC. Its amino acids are CASSQGMTGALETQYF.